The clone carrying this TCR beta chain was counted between two and nine times. The antigen is not known. Sample time point: persistent/refractory GD, antithyroid drugs over 5 years with positive TRAb. Construction of the TCR library relied on RNA isolated from PBMCs. Trimming left V 5 bases short and J 2 bases short, with 13 bases between. Germline V gene lookup returns CDR1 MNHEY and CDR2 SMNVEV (reference sequence). CDR3 length equals 16 residues. The data were obtained in a study of regulatory T cells in long-lasting Graves disease. Study-wide results and limits: Less diverse TCR repertoires were seen in persistent Graves' patients than in newly diagnosed ones. Only peripheral blood was studied, not thyroid tissue.

For TCR beta, libraries came from iRepertoire HTBI primers and Arm-PCR of CDR3 regions. MiXCR, applied by TCRdb to the multiplex PCR reads, yields one record per CDR3 protein. The table shows 600,000 to 850,000 distinct CDR3 sequences, with around 30% occurring only once. The V call is TRBV27, the J call TRBJ2-6; possible D gene TRBD1, 6 bases. This TCR came from a female donor with Graves disease. Sequences were derived from peripheral blood mononuclear cells (PBMCs), sampled when the disease was refractory, from a patient treated with antithyroid drugs. The CDR3 DNA reads as TGTGCCAGCAGTCGTTCCCAGGGGACTGGGGCCAACGTCCTGACTTTC. Residues: CASSRSQGTGANVLTF. The full variable domain, with the rest looked up from reference TRBV27 and TRBJ2-6, is EAQVTQNPRYLITVTGKKLTVTCSQNMNHEYMSWYRQDPGLGLRQIYYSMNVEVTDKGDVPEGYKVSRKEKRNFPLILESPSPNQTSLYFCASSRSQGTGANVLTFGAGSRLTVL.